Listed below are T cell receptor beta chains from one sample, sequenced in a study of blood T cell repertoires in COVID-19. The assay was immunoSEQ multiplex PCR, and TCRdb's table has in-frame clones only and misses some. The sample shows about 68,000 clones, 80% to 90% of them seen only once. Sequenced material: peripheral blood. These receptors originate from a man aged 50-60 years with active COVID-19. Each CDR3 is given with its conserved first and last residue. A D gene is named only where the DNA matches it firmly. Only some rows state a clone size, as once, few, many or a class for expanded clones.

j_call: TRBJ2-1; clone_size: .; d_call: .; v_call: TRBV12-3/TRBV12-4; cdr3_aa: CASSLGRGNEQFF; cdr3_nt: TGTGCCAGCAGTTTAGGAAGGGGCAATGAGCAGTTCTTC
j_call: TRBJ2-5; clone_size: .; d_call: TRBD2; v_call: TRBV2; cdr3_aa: CASTELAGGETQYF; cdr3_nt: TGTGCCAGCACCGAACTAGCGGGGGGAGAGACCCAGTACTTC
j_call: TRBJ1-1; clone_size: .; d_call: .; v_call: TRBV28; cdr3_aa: CASSLLSSTEAFF; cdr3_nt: TGTGCCAGCAGTTTATTATCTAGCACTGAAGCTTTCTTT
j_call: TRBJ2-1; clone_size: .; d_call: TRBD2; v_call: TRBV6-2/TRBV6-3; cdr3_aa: CASSYSGLALKQFF; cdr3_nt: TGTGCCAGCAGTTACTCGGGACTAGCGCTTAAGCAGTTCTTC
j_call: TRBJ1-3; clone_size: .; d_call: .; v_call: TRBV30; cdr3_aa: CAWSRDWSSGNTIYF; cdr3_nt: TGTGCCTGGAGTCGGGACTGGAGCTCTGGAAACACCATATATTTT
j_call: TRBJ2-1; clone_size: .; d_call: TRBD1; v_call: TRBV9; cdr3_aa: CASSVSQTGDRGHNEQFF; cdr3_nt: TGTGCCAGCAGCGTATCGCAGACAGGGGATAGGGGACACAATGAGCAGTTCTTC
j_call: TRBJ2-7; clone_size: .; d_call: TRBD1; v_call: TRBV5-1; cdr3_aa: CASTTDRDPYEQYF; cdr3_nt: TGCGCCAGCACTACCGACAGGGACCCCTACGAGCAGTACTTC
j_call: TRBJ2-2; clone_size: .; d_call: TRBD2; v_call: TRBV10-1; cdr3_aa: CASSELAGELTGELFF; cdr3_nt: TGCGCCAGCAGTGAACTAGCGGGGGAACTCACCGGGGAGCTGTTTTTT
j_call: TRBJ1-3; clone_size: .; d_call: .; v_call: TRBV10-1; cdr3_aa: CASPVSDRGQLTGNTIYF; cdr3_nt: TGCGCCAGTCCGGTGTCGGATCGCGGACAGCTTACTGGAAACACCATATATTTT
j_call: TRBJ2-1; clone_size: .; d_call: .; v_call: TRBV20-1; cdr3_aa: CSAIVAGEQFF; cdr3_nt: TGCAGTGCTATAGTAGCCGGTGAGCAGTTCTTC
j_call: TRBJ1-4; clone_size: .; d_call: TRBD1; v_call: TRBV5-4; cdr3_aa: CASSTSGTGGFNNEKLFF; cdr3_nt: TGTGCCAGCAGCACCTCCGGGACAGGGGGCTTTAATAATGAAAAACTGTTTTTT
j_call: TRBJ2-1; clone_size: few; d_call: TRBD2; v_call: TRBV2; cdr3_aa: CASTPWASGASEQFF; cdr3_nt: TGTGCCAGCACCCCATGGGCTAGCGGGGCTAGTGAGCAGTTCTTC
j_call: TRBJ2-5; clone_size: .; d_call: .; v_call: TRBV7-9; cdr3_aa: CASSLQGETQYF; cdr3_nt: TGTGCCAGCAGCCTACAGGGAGAGACCCAGTACTTC
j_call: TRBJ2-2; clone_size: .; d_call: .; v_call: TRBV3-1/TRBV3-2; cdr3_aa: CASSQTGKSTGELFF; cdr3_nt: TGTGCCAGCAGCCAAACGGGGAAATCCACCGGGGAGCTGTTTTTT
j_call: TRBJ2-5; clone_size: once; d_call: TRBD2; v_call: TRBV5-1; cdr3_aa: CASSPSGGGETQYF; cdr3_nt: TGCGCCAGCAGCCCTAGCGGGGGCGGAGAGACCCAGTACTTC
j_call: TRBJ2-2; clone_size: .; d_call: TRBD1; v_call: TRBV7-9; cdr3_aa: CASSRLGQGSTGELFF; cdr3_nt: TGTGCCAGCAGCAGACTGGGACAGGGATCTACCGGGGAGCTGTTTTTT
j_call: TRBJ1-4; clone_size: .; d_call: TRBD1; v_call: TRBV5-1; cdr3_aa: CASSLAGTGRNGLFF; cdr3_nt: TGCGCCAGCAGCTTGGCCGGGACAGGGAGAAATGGACTGTTTTTT
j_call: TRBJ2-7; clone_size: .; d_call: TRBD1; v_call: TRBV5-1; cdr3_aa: CASSWGQGGDEQYF; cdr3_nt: TGCGCCAGCAGCTGGGGACAGGGAGGCGACGAGCAGTACTTC
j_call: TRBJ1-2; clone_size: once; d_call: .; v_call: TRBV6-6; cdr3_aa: CASGQIRSNNYGYTF; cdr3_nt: TGTGCCAGCGGTCAGATCCGCTCTAATAACTATGGCTACACCTTC
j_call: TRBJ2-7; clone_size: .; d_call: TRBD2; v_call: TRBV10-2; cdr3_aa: CASLGGEQYF; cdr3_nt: TGCGCCAGTTTGGGGGGGGAGCAGTACTTC
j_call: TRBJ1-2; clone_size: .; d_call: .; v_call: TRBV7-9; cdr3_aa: CASSTNRGASYGYTF; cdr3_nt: TGTGCCAGCAGCACCAACCGCGGGGCCAGCTATGGCTACACCTTC
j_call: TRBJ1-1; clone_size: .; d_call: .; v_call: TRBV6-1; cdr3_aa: CASSEGVSDTEAFF; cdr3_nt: TGTGCCAGCAGTGAAGGGGTAAGCGACACTGAAGCTTTCTTT
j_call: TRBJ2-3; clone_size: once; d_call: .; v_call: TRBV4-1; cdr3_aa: CASSQGGGAPLDTQYF; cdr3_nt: TGCGCCAGCAGCCAAGGGGGCGGGGCCCCCCTCGATACGCAGTATTTT
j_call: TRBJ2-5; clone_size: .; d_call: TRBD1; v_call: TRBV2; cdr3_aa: CASSDIQGEETQYF; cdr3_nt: TGTGCCAGCAGTGACATACAGGGGGAAGAGACCCAGTACTTC